What follows are 6 T cell receptor beta chains derived from one specimen sequenced in a study of blood T cell repertoires in COVID-19. Sequencing used immunoSEQ multiplex PCR; TCRdb keeps in-frame clones, though not all of them. The sample carries 80,000 to 100,000 clones, 81% recorded once. Sequences were obtained from peripheral blood. The source is a man in his 60s with acute or convalescent COVID-19.

The chain is built from TRBV7-2 and TRBJ2-7, with TRBD2 identical over 10 bases. V shed 6 bases, J shed 3 bases, and the junction held 5 bases outside the gene matches. The CDR3 has 14 amino acids. CDR1 is SGHTA, CDR2 FQGNSA, per germline. The CDR3 sequence: CASRGSGRGYEQYF. In DNA form, the CDR3 reads TGTGCCAGCAGGGGGAGCGGGAGGGGCTACGAGCAGTACTTC.

The rearrangement uses TRBV27 and TRBJ2-1; weak D call: TRBD1 (6 bases). The germline V and J ends were trimmed by 3 bases and 6 bases, with 12 bases remaining between them. The CDR3 has 14 residues. CDR1 MNHEY and CDR2 SMNVEV come from the germline V gene (reference sequence). CDR3 bases: TGTGCCAGCAGTTTTGGGGGCCCCGCCAATGAGCAGTTCTTC. The encoded protein is CASSFGGPANEQFF.

The rearrangement uses TRBV7-2 and TRBJ1-2, with TRBD1 matching 10 bases. The germline CDR1 and CDR2 sequences are SGHTA and FQGNSA. Trimming at V came to 5 bases and at J to 2 bases, leaving 8 bases not matched to a gene. The CDR3 sequence is 16 residues long. This CDR3 reads CASSLTGTGANYGYTF. The CDR3 DNA is TGTGCCAGCAGCCTTACCGGGACAGGGGCGAACTATGGCTACACCTTC.

This clone was picked up a small number of times. Written as DNA, the CDR3 is TGTGCCAGCAGTAAGGGGGGGAACCAAGAGACCCAGTACTTC. This gives the protein CASSKGGNQETQYF. The chain carries TRBV6-5 and TRBJ2-5; tentative D call: TRBD2 (7 bases). This CDR3 has 14 residues. V lost 5 bases, J lost 0 bases, and 10 bases lay in between. CDR1 is MNHEY, CDR2 SVGAGI, per germline.

This clone was detected once. This chain connects TRBV19 to TRBJ1-5; D might be TRBD1 (6 bases). This CDR3 comprises 17 residues. The V gene lost 5 bases and the J gene lost 0 bases, with 17 bases spanning the gap. The V gene's germline CDR1 is LNHDA and CDR2 SQIVND (reference sequence). The chain's CDR3 is CASSLQGPWNSNQPQHF. CDR3 bases: TGTGCCAGTAGTCTACAGGGACCCTGGAATAGCAATCAGCCCCAGCATTTT.

J is TRBJ2-2 and V is TRBV7-9; the match to TRBD1 covers 9 bases. The V gene end was trimmed by 3 bases and the J gene end by 6 bases; junction bases not matched to a gene: 5. The CDR3 is 15 residues long. Per germline, CDR1 SEHNR and CDR2 FQNEAQ (reference sequence). The CDR3 DNA follows: TGTGCCAGCAGCTTCCGGGACAGGGCACCCGGGGAGCTGTTTTTT. It yields the protein CASSFRDRAPGELFF. The complete variable domain, with remaining parts taken from reference TRBV7-9 and TRBJ2-2, reads DTGVSQNPRHKITKRGQNVTFRCDPISEHNRLYWYRQTLGQGPEFLTYFQNEAQLEKSRLLSDRFSAERPKGSFSTLEIQRTEQGDSAMYLCASSFRDRAPGELFFGEGSRLTVL.